The 27 T cell receptor beta chains presented below share a single source sample, sequenced in a study of T cell responses to AZD1222 COVID-19 vaccine. The method was immunoSEQ multiplex PCR; TCRdb's version includes in-frame clones alone and lacks a portion of them. The sample has approximately 170,000 clones, about 91% seen once; the top ten hold around a tenth. The sample consisted of peripheral blood, taken 28 days after the second AZD1222 dose. The source of these receptors is an adult who received the AZD1222 COVID-19 vaccine.

The chain is built from TRBV28 and TRBJ1-4; D not resolved. Trimming left V 6 bases short and J 0 bases short, with 14 bases between. The CDR3 contains 16 residues. The germline gives CDR1 MDHEN, CDR2 SYDVKM. In DNA, the CDR3 is TGTGCCAGCAGCACAAGACGGATTGCAACTAATGAAAAACTGTTTTTT. Its translation: CASSTRRIATNEKLFF.

The chain joins TRBV7-2 to TRBJ2-1; D perhaps matches TRBD2 (5 bases). Trimming left V 1 base short and J 7 bases short, with 8 bases between. There are 13 residues in the CDR3. Per the germline V gene, CDR1 is SGHTA and CDR2 is FQGNSA. CDR3 sequence reads: CASSLVGMNEQFF. CDR3 coding DNA: TGTGCCAGCAGCTTAGTCGGGATGAATGAGCAGTTCTTC.

The chain is built from TRBV9 and TRBJ2-1, with no clear D. Germline CDR1 and CDR2: SGDLS and YYNGEE. Trimming stripped 0 bases from V and 7 bases from J, with 8 bases between. The CDR3 contains 13 residues. For the CDR3, the DNA is TGTGCCAGCAGCGTAGGCCCACAAAATGAGCAGTTCTTC. Translation: CASSVGPQNEQFF.

The V and J genes are TRBV28 and TRBJ1-5, with D possibly TRBD1 on 6 matching bases. The length of the CDR3 is 13 residues. Trimming removed 10 bases at V and 2 bases at J, with 12 bases between. Germline CDR1 reads MDHEN; CDR2 reads SYDVKM. CDR3 bases: TGTGCCACAAACAGGGATCGCAATCAGCCCCAGCATTTT. As protein: CATNRDRNQPQHF.

A single count supports this clone. The V call is TRBV12-5, the J call TRBJ1-3; no firm D call. The V gene's germline CDR1 is LGHNT and CDR2 FRNRAP. The CDR3 sequence is 16 residues long. Deletions cut 2 bases from V and 0 bases from J, with 11 bases between. CDR3 region: CASGLPTSLSGNTIYF. CDR3 DNA sequence: TGTGCTAGTGGTTTGCCGACAAGCCTCTCTGGAAACACCATATATTTT.

This clone was seen once. The CDR3 reads CASSKQGAGEKLFF. The CDR3, as DNA: TGTGCCAGCAGTAAACAGGGGGCTGGTGAAAAACTGTTTTTT. The J gene is TRBJ1-4, the V gene TRBV28; 9 bases align to TRBD1. V dropped 5 bases and J dropped 7; count of bases not matched to a gene: 5. This CDR3 comprises 14 residues. The germline V gene has CDR1 MDHEN and CDR2 SYDVKM.

V usage is TRBV19 and J usage is TRBJ2-2; TRBD1 might be the D (5 bases). CDR3 size: 13 residues. V was shortened by 6 bases and J by 6 bases, with 11 bases between the two germline ends. From germline, CDR1 is LNHDA and CDR2 SQIVND (reference sequence). The CDR3 DNA sequence: TGTGCCAGTAGGGGTCAGGGTTCCGGGGAGCTGTTTTTT. Translating gives CASRGQGSGELFF.

The chain combines TRBV11-1 with TRBJ1-2; D not certain. The germline V gene has CDR1 SGHAT and CDR2 FQDESV (reference sequence). With 2 bases removed from V and 4 bases from J, the gap between germline ends came to 14 bases. The CDR3 totals 15 residues. Written as DNA, the CDR3 is TGTGCCAGCAGCTTAAGTTCGGCAGGCGCCTATGGCTACACCTTC. Translated: CASSLSSAGAYGYTF. Full variable domain (remainder filled in from reference TRBV11-1 and TRBJ1-2): EAEVAQSPRYKITEKSQAVAFWCDPISGHATLYWYRQILGQGPELLVQFQDESVVDDSQLPKDRFSAERLKGVDSTLKIQPAELGDSAMYLCASSLSSAGAYGYTFGSGTRLTVV.

CDR3 protein: CATSDRPRDEQYF. The DNA for the CDR3 is TGTGCCACCTCTGACAGGCCTCGCGACGAGCAGTACTTC. The chain employs TRBV6-5 and TRBJ2-7, with D perhaps TRBD1 (6 bases). In germline, CDR1 is MNHEY, CDR2 SVGAGI. Trimming cost V 10 bases and J 5 bases, with 18 bases left between them. The CDR3 spans 13 residues.

This clone was observed once. The V and J genes are TRBV13 and TRBJ2-7, with TRBD2 as a possible D gene (6 bases). V shed 6 bases and J shed 6 bases, with 15 bases lying between them. Germline assignment: CDR1 PRHDT and CDR2 FYEKMQ (reference sequence). The CDR3 consists of 13 residues. The CDR3 nucleotides read TGTGCCAGCAGAAGGAGGGATTGGAGCGAGCAGTACTTC. This sequence encodes CASRRRDWSEQYF.

The genes are TRBV5-1 and TRBJ2-3, with TRBD2 matching over 9 bases. The CDR3 is 18 amino acids. V lost 1 base to trimming and J lost 5 bases; unmatched junction nucleotides: 14. Germline V gene lookup returns CDR1 SGHRS and CDR2 YFSETQ. The CDR3 protein is CASSLFPRGGRNEDTQYF. The CDR3 DNA reads TGCGCCAGCAGCTTGTTCCCGCGGGGGGGCCGTAATGAAGATACGCAGTATTTT.

This sequence joins TRBV5-4 and TRBJ2-6; 7 nucleotides agree with TRBD1. CDR1 is SGHNT and CDR2 is YYREEE in the germline V gene (reference sequence). With 4 bases clipped from V and 2 bases from J, the junction kept 3 bases outside the gene matches. The CDR3 has 15 residues. CDR3 sequence reads: CASSIDRAGANVLTF. The CDR3 region has the DNA TGTGCCAGCAGCATTGACAGGGCTGGGGCCAACGTCCTGACTTTC.

This chain links TRBV10-2 with TRBJ2-2, with D perhaps matching TRBD1 (5 bases). Deletions cut 5 bases from V and 5 bases from J, with 12 bases between. Germline CDR1 WSHSY, CDR2 SAAADI. This CDR3 region has 14 residues. This CDR3 reads CASSQGRSTGELFF. CDR3 bases: TGCGCCAGCAGTCAGGGCAGGTCGACCGGGGAGCTGTTTTTT.

V usage is TRBV7-3 and J usage is TRBJ1-1; maybe TRBD1 (5 bases). The germline gives CDR1 SGHTA, CDR2 FQGTGA. The CDR3 is 13 amino acids. The ends were cut back, 0 bases at V and 4 bases at J, with 6 bases in the middle. The CDR3 nucleotides are TGTGCCAGCAGCTTAACTGGGGCCACTGAAGCTTTCTTT. Its translation: CASSLTGATEAFF.

This chain links TRBV6-5 with TRBJ1-3; 7 bases align to TRBD1. CDR3 length: 16 amino acids. Germline CDR1 is MNHEY and CDR2 is SVGAGI. Trimming at V came to 0 bases and at J to 3 bases, leaving 5 bases not matched to a gene. DNA for the CDR3: TGTGCCAGCAGTTACTCGATCAGGGGGGGTGGAAACACCATATATTTT. Residues: CASSYSIRGGGNTIYF.

The chain employs TRBV18 and TRBJ2-2, with unresolved D. The CDR3 spans 13 residues. Germline CDR1 reads KGHSH; CDR2 reads LQKENI. Deletions cut 3 bases from V and 5 bases from J, with 7 bases between. CDR3 nucleotide sequence: TGTGCCAGCTCACCGGAAGGGACCGGGGAGCTGTTTTTT. Its translation is CASSPEGTGELFF.

This chain joins TRBV5-6 and TRBJ1-6; tentatively, D is TRBD1 (5 bases). The V end was cut by 0 bases, the J end by 3 bases, with 10 bases between. The CDR3 extends over 16 amino acids. CDR1 SGHDT and CDR2 YYEEEE come from the germline V gene. CDR3 protein: CASSLAGGNYNSPLHF. In DNA, the CDR3 is TGTGCCAGCAGCTTGGCCGGGGGAAACTATAATTCACCCCTCCACTTT.

This chain uses TRBV19 with TRBJ1-1; unclear D gene. Between the trimmed V and J ends, which lost 1 base and 1 base, there was a span of 7 bases. CDR3 length equals 14 residues. Germline V gives CDR1 LNHDA, CDR2 SQIVND (reference sequence). The DNA for the CDR3 is TGTGCCAGTAGTATAGGCAGCCCGAACACTGAAGCTTTCTTT. Its translation: CASSIGSPNTEAFF.

This chain links TRBV10-3 with TRBJ2-2, with 11 bases that match TRBD2. The CDR3 runs to 17 residues. In germline, CDR1 is ENHRY, CDR2 SYGVKD. J lost 1 base, V lost 4 bases, and 5 bases had no gene match. The CDR3 loop is CAISAGTSGLNTGELFF. The CDR3 nucleotides are TGTGCCATCAGTGCTGGGACTAGCGGTTTGAACACCGGGGAGCTGTTTTTT.

The genes are TRBV18 and TRBJ1-6; D is possibly TRBD1 (6 bases). Trimming took 2 bases from V and 9 from J, leaving 32 bases between them. Germline values: CDR1 KGHSH, CDR2 LQKENI. This CDR3 contains 21 residues. CDR3 amino acids: CASSPILISSTPQGFGSPLHF. DNA for the CDR3: TGTGCCAGCTCACCAATTCTTATTTCCTCCACGCCCCAGGGGTTCGGTTCACCCCTCCACTTT.

The gene calls are TRBV18 and TRBJ2-1, with TRBD2 matching over 8 bases. The V segment lost 3 bases and the J segment 3 bases; nucleotides outside the gene matches: 4. Germline V gene data show CDR1 as KGHSH and CDR2 as LQKENI. This CDR3 comprises 15 residues. CDR3 region: CASSPEAGVYNEQFF. CDR3 nucleotides: TGTGCCAGCTCACCGGAAGCGGGGGTCTACAATGAGCAGTTCTTC.

The chain recombines TRBV7-9 with TRBJ1-4; 7 positions match TRBD1. CDR3 size: 15 residues. After removal of 5 bases from V and 6 bases from J, the junction contained 9 bases not matched to a gene. Germline V gives CDR1 SEHNR, CDR2 FQNEAQ (reference sequence). The CDR3 here is CASSKNRGQDEKLFF. The CDR3 nucleotides are TGTGCCAGCAGCAAAAACAGGGGCCAGGATGAAAAACTGTTTTTT.

Worth noting for this clone: The junction differs from germline at one of its ends, possibly a read error. The chain links TRBV7-2 to TRBJ2-2, with TRBD2 matching 9 bases. Germline lookup yields CDR1 SGHTA and CDR2 FQGNSA. CDR3 length equals 15 residues. As DNA, the CDR3 is TGTGCCAGCAGCTTGCGGGGGGGGAACGCCGGGGAGCTGTTTTTT. As protein: CASSLRGGNAGELFF.

The chain couples TRBV7-2 to TRBJ2-7; TRBD1 matches 7 bases. The CDR3 contains 16 residues. The germline V gene encodes CDR1 SGHTA and CDR2 FQGNSA. Unmatched junction bases numbered 8, after V lost 2 bases and J lost 1 base. The CDR3 spells CASSLRAGGMSYEQYF. For the CDR3, the DNA is TGTGCCAGCAGCTTAAGGGCAGGGGGTATGTCCTACGAGCAGTACTTC.

The chain's CDR3 is CASSLRGATDTQYF. The CDR3 nucleotides read TGTGCCAGCAGCTTACGGGGAGCCACAGATACGCAGTATTTT. The chain is built from TRBV5-5 and TRBJ2-3; D is possibly TRBD2 (5 bases). Trimming took 2 bases from V and 2 from J, leaving 9 bases between them. The CDR3 is 14 amino acids. CDR1 and CDR2 from the germline V gene are SGHKS and YYEKEE (reference sequence).

The V gene is TRBV20-1, the J gene TRBJ2-7, with 10 bases lining up with TRBD2. V trimming: 3 bases; J trimming: 2 bases; junction bases outside the gene matches: 4. The germline V gene has CDR1 DFQATT and CDR2 SNEGSKA (reference sequence). The CDR3 has 14 residues. The CDR3, as DNA: TGCAGTGCTAGTAAAGCGGGGGGGACCTACGAGCAGTACTTC. Translation: CSASKAGGTYEQYF.

This chain connects TRBV6-6 to TRBJ2-3; D possibly corresponds to TRBD2 (6 bases). Trimming removed 2 bases at V and 6 bases at J, with 6 bases between. Germline V gene sequence: CDR1 MNHNY, CDR2 SVGAGI (reference sequence). The CDR3 runs to 12 residues. In nucleotides, the CDR3 is TGTGCCAGCAGTTACCGGGGGGATACGCAGTATTTT. It specifies CASSYRGDTQYF.